This T cell receptor beta chain was observed in a study of cytomegalovirus exposure and HLA in healthy donors. Study-wide context: Early on, a data release was issued that held roughly 80 million unique TCRs from HLA-typed donors.

Study-level results: Segments of the TCR beta V type were, in most cases, productive about 87% or about 30% of the time in an earlier analysis. Likely technical artifact: a cluster of highly shared sequence variants.

On this clone: What it recognizes is unknown.

The trim removed 8 bases at V and 4 bases at J, leaving 14 bases unmatched. This CDR3 region has 16 residues. CDR1 and CDR2 from the germline V gene are SNHLY and FYNNEI. The PCR contained 60 Vbeta and 13 Jbeta primers. The method was immunoSEQ multiplex PCR; TCRdb's version includes in-frame clones alone and lacks a portion of them. The data contain 100,000 to 150,000 clones, under 90% of them singletons. The receptor was derived from a woman between 40 and 50 years old in good health and CMV-seropositive. Sequences were obtained from PBMCs. V usage is TRBV2 and J usage is TRBJ2-1; 7 bases align to TRBD1. The CDR3, as DNA: TGTGCCAGCCCCGCGAAGCTCCGGGACAGATACAATGAGCAGTTCTTC. Translated: CASPAKLRDRYNEQFF.